Each of the 20 T cell receptor beta chains below was sequenced from the same sample in a study of blood T cell repertoires in COVID-19. The method was immunoSEQ multiplex PCR; TCRdb's version includes in-frame clones alone and lacks a portion of them. Seen here are about 300,000 clones, around 90% observed once, and the top ten hold about 6%. Sequencing used peripheral blood. The receptor source for this set is a man between 18 and 35 years old who had recovered from COVID-19.

This clone occurred once. The V call is TRBV7-8, the J call TRBJ1-1; TRBD1 aligns across 10 bases. Trimming at V came to 4 bases and at J to 8 bases, leaving 7 bases not matched to a gene. The germline V gene has CDR1 SGHVS and CDR2 FQNEAQ. The CDR3 length is 14 residues. The CDR3, as DNA: TGTGCCAGCAGCTCTCGACAGGGGGCTTTAGAAGCTTTCTTT. This encodes CASSSRQGALEAFF.

This chain joins TRBV24-1 and TRBJ2-1; 8 bases align to TRBD1. This CDR3 has 11 amino acids. The junction had 3 bases not matched to a gene; V was cut back by 4 bases and J by 14 bases. Germline-derived CDR1 and CDR2 are KGHDR and SFDVKD. The CDR3 region has the DNA TGTGCCACCAGTGAAGGGGACAGGAAGTTCTTC. It translates to CATSEGDRKFF.

The chain uses TRBV4-2 and TRBJ2-3; a possible D gene is TRBD1 (5 bases). CDR3 size: 17 residues. Trimming left V 3 bases short and J 2 bases short, with 18 bases between. In germline, CDR1 is LGHNA, CDR2 YNFKEQ. The CDR3 spells CASSQGLQEPSTDTQYF. For the CDR3, the DNA is TGTGCCAGCAGCCAGGGTTTACAGGAGCCGTCCACAGATACGCAGTATTTT.

The chain uses TRBV2 and TRBJ2-1, with D possibly being TRBD1 (5 bases). The CDR3 spans 16 residues. Trimming left V 4 bases short and J 0 bases short, with 13 bases between. From germline, CDR1 is SNHLY and CDR2 FYNNEI. CDR3 residues: CASSAYQGYSYNEQFF. CDR3 bases: TGTGCCAGCAGTGCTTATCAGGGATACTCCTACAATGAGCAGTTCTTC.

Remarks on this clone: Distinct nucleotide sequences in the sample also encode this CDR3. The chain is built from TRBV9 and TRBJ2-7; TRBD1 matches at 8 bases. The junction had 2 bases not matched to a gene; V was cut back by 3 bases and J by 3 bases. The CDR3 spans 13 residues. From germline, CDR1 is SGDLS and CDR2 YYNGEE. DNA for the CDR3: TGTGCCAGCAGCGGTGGACAGGGCTACGAGCAGTACTTC. It translates to CASSGGQGYEQYF. Full variable domain (rest looked up from reference TRBV9 and TRBJ2-7): DSGVTQTPKHLITATGQRVTLRCSPRSGDLSVYWYQQSLDQGLQFLIQYYNGEERAKGNILERFSAQQFPDLHSELNLSSLELGDSALYFCASSGGQGYEQYFGPGTRLTVT.

The chain carries TRBV27 and TRBJ2-3, with a possible D match to TRBD1 (5 bases). Germline V CDR1 and CDR2: MNHEY, SMNVEV (reference sequence). V lost 3 bases, J lost 4 bases, and 8 bases lay in between. The CDR3 loop spans 13 amino acids. Written as DNA, the CDR3 is TGTGCCAGCAGTTTGGGGCTTCCAGATACGCAGTATTTT. Protein product: CASSLGLPDTQYF.

In this sample, this clone turned up a few times. V gene TRBV27 combines with J gene TRBJ1-5, with unresolved D. CDR1 is MNHEY, CDR2 SMNVEV, per germline (reference sequence). V gave up 0 bases and J gave up 7 bases, with 10 bases separating them. The CDR3 covers 14 residues. In nucleotides, the CDR3 is TGTGCCAGCAGTTTATCGGTGGGGAGGCAGCCCCAGCATTTT. It specifies CASSLSVGRQPQHF.

The chain links TRBV3-1 (or the pseudogene TRBV3-2) to TRBJ2-5; D is ambiguous. Germline V gene sequence: CDR1 LGHDT, CDR2 YNNKEL (reference sequence). CDR3 size: 12 residues. Trimming pared 4 bases from V and 5 bases from J, leaving 8 bases between. CDR3 loop: CASSRQLETQYF. The CDR3 nucleotides are TGTGCCAGCAGCCGTCAATTGGAGACCCAGTACTTC.

V gene TRBV7-8 combines with J gene TRBJ1-5; no definite D call. The V end lost 5 bases, the J end lost 1 base, and 12 bases lay between the germline ends. CDR1 SGHVS and CDR2 FQNEAQ come from the germline V gene. The CDR3 loop spans 15 amino acids. The CDR3 loop reads CASSPRGWSNQPQHF. CDR3 coding DNA: TGTGCCAGCAGCCCGAGAGGCTGGAGCAATCAGCCCCAGCATTTT.

V and J are TRBV4-1 and TRBJ1-1, with 9 bases lining up with TRBD1. The V gene end was trimmed by 4 bases and the J gene end by 2 bases; junction bases not matched to a gene: 17. Looked up from germline, CDR1 is MGHRA and CDR2 is YSYEKL. This CDR3 has 19 residues. The CDR3 reads CASSRYAHGTGTSNTEAFF. CDR3 sequence (DNA): TGCGCCAGCAGCCGTTATGCCCACGGGACAGGGACTTCAAACACTGAAGCTTTCTTT.

The chain combines TRBV2 with TRBJ2-3, with 8 bases matching TRBD2. With V trimmed by 6 bases and J by 4 bases, 15 bases remained unmatched. CDR1 SNHLY and CDR2 FYNNEI come from the germline V gene. This CDR3 contains 17 residues. CDR3 sequence (DNA): TGTGCCAGCAGCCCAATGCCGAGGGGACTAGTGGCAGATACGCAGTATTTT. Encoded protein: CASSPMPRGLVADTQYF.

This clone was recorded only once. The chain joins TRBV29-1 to TRBJ2-7; 8 bases are a match to TRBD2. After removal of 0 bases from V and 0 bases from J, the junction contained 4 bases not matched to a gene. The CDR3 spans 15 residues. Germline V lookup: CDR1 SQVTM, CDR2 ANQGSEA. This chain's CDR3 is CSVEDERESSYEQYF. CDR3 bases: TGCAGCGTTGAAGATGAGCGGGAGAGCTCCTACGAGCAGTACTTC.

The CDR3 region is CASSLVLTGLSTGELFF. CDR3 in DNA: TGCGCCAGCAGCTTGGTTTTAACAGGGCTTAGCACCGGGGAGCTGTTTTTT. The chain joins TRBV5-1 to TRBJ2-2; D perhaps matches TRBD1 (6 bases). This CDR3 region has 17 residues. Deletions cut 0 bases from V and 4 bases from J, with 16 bases between. Germline CDR1 SGHRS, CDR2 YFSETQ.

This clone was seen a handful of times. This chain uses TRBV7-9 with TRBJ1-1, with 7 bases fitting TRBD1. The germline CDR1 and CDR2 sequences are SEHNR and FQNEAQ (reference sequence). Germline trimming cut 0 bases from V and 4 bases from J; bases unmatched to any gene: 2. CDR3 length equals 14 residues. This CDR3 is CASSLASGGTEAFF. The CDR3 nucleotides read TGTGCCAGCAGCTTAGCCTCAGGGGGCACTGAAGCTTTCTTT.

The genes are TRBV6-5 and TRBJ2-1; 9 positions agree with TRBD2. The CDR3 sequence is 16 residues long. V shed 0 bases, J shed 8 bases, and the junction held 8 bases outside the gene matches. The germline V gene encodes CDR1 MNHEY and CDR2 SVGAGI. The DNA for the CDR3 is TGTGCCAGCAGTTACTCAACGGCGGGAGGGAGGGATGAGCAGTTCTTC. Protein product: CASSYSTAGGRDEQFF.

This chain uses TRBV13 with TRBJ2-1, with 7 bases identical to TRBD1. The ends lost 2 bases at V and 5 bases at J; junction bases unmatched: 6. CDR3 length equals 15 residues. In germline, CDR1 is PRHDT, CDR2 FYEKMQ (reference sequence). The CDR3 DNA is TGTGCCAGCAGCTTACCCCCCGGACAGGACAATGAGCAGTTCTTC. It yields the protein CASSLPPGQDNEQFF.

The chain combines TRBV19 with TRBJ2-3; 7 bases map to TRBD2. The trim removed 3 bases at V and 3 bases at J, leaving 18 bases unmatched. The CDR3 is made up of 19 amino acids. Germline lookup yields CDR1 LNHDA and CDR2 SQIVND (reference sequence). Here the CDR3 DNA reads TGTGCCAGTAGTATCTTGATCCCGAGTTTGCGGGAGAGAACAGATACGCAGTATTTT. It translates to CASSILIPSLRERTDTQYF.

The rearrangement joins TRBV6-6 to TRBJ1-5; tentatively, D is TRBD1 (5 bases). V lost 2 bases to trimming and J lost 9 bases, with 14 bases between them. Germline CDR1 and CDR2: MNHNY and SVGAGI (reference sequence). The CDR3 is 14 amino acids. The CDR3 nucleotides are TGTGCCAGCAGTTACGGGGGGTTATTTGGGCCCCAGCATTTT. Translated, it gives CASSYGGLFGPQHF.

A remark on this clone: The DNA is omitted, as the CDR3 cannot be located on it reliably, and the CDR3 follows TCRdb's listing. CDR3 region: CASSSSTVPVSQYF. This chain connects TRBV6-6 to TRBJ2-3; TRBD1 reflects the table's D call only, with no check against the DNA. The CDR3 length equals 14 residues, ends included. The V gene's germline CDR1 is MNHNY and CDR2 SVGAGI (reference sequence).

A few counts support this clone. The chain recombines TRBV7-9 with TRBJ2-1; 7 nucleotides match TRBD1. With V trimmed by 4 bases and J by 4 bases, 1 base remained unmatched. Germline V gene sequence: CDR1 SEHNR, CDR2 FQNEAQ (reference sequence). The CDR3 has 13 residues. The CDR3 here is CASSSGQYNEQFF. The CDR3 DNA follows: TGTGCCAGCAGCTCGGGACAGTACAATGAGCAGTTCTTC.